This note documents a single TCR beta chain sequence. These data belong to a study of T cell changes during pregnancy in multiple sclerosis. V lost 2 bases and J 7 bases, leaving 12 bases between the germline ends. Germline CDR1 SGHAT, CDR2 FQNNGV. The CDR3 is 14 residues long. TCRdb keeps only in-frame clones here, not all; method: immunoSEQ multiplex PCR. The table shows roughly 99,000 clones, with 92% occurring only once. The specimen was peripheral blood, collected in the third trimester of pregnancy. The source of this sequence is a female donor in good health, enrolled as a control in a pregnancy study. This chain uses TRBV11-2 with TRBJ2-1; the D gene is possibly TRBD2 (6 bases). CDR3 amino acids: CASSLIPGENEQFF. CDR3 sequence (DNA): TGTGCCAGCAGCTTAATTCCGGGGGAAAATGAGCAGTTCTTC.